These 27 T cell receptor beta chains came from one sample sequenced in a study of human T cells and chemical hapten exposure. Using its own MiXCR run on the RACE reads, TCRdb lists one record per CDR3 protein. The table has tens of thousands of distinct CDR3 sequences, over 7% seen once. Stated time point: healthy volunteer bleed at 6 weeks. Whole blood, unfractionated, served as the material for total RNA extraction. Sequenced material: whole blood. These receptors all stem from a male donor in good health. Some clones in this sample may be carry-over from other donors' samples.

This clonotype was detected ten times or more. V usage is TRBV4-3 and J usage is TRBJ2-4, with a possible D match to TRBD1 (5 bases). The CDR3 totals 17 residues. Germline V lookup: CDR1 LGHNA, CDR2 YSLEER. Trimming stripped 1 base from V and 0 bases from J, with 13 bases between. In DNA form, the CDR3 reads TGCGCCAGCAGCCAAGGCGGCAGACAGATAGCCAAAAACATTCAGTACTTC. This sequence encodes CASSQGGRQIAKNIQYF.

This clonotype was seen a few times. CDR3 sequence reads: CSARDPETGFLGNEQFF. The CDR3 region has the DNA TGCAGTGCTAGAGACCCTGAGACAGGGTTCCTCGGCAATGAGCAGTTCTTC. V usage is TRBV20-1 and J usage is TRBJ2-1; TRBD1 aligns across 7 bases. Germline assignment: CDR1 DFQATT and CDR2 SNEGSKA (reference sequence). The CDR3 contains 17 residues. Trimming cost V 0 bases and J 6 bases; bases outside gene matches: 14.

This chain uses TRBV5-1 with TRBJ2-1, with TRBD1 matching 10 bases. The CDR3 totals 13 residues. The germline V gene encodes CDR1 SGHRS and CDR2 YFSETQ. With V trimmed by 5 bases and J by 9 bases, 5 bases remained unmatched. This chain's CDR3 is CASRAGQGPEQFF. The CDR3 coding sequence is TGCGCCAGCAGAGCGGGACAGGGGCCTGAGCAGTTCTTC.

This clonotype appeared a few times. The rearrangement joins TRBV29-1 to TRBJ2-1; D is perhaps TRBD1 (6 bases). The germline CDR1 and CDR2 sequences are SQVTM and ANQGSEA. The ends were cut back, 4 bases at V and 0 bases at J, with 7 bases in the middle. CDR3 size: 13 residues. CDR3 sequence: CSVGQASYNEQFF. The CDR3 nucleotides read TGCAGCGTTGGACAGGCCTCCTACAATGAGCAGTTCTTC.

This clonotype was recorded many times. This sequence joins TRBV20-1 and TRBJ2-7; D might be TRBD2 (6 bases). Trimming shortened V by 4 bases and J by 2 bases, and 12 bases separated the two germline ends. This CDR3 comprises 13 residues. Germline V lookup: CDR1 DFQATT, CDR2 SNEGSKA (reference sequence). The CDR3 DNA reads TGCAGTGCTAACCCCCGGGAGACCTACGAGCAGTACTTC. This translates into CSANPRETYEQYF.

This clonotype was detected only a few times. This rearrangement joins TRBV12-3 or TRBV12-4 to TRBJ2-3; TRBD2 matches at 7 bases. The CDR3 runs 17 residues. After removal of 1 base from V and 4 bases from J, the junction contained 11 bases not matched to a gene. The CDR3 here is CASSLVLEGGHPDTQYF. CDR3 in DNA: TGTGCCAGCAGTTTAGTGCTCGAGGGAGGGCACCCAGATACGCAGTATTTT.

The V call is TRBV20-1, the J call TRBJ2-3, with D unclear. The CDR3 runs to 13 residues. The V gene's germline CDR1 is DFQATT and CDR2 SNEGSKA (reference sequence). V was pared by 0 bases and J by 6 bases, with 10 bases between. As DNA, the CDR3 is TGCAGTGCTAGAGATCCAAACAGTGATACGCAGTATTTT. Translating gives CSARDPNSDTQYF.

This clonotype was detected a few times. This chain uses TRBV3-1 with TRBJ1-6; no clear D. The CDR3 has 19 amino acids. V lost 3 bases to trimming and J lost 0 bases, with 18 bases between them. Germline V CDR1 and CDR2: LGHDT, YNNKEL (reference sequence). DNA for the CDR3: TGTGCCAGCAGCCAGGGAGGACGGCACCTCAGCTCCTATAATTCACCCCTCCACTTT. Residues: CASSQGGRHLSSYNSPLHF. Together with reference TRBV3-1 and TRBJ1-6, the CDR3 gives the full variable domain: DTAVSQTPKYLVTQMGNDKSIKCEQNLGHDTMYWYKQDSKKFLKIMFSYNNKELIINETVPNRFSPKSPDKAHLNLHINSLELGDSAVYFCASSQGGRHLSSYNSPLHFGNGTRLTVT.

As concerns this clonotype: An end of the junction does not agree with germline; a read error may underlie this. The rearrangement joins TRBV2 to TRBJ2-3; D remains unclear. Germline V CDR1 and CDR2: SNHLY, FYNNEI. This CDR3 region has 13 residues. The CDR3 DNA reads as TGTGCCAGCAGGGAAGCTAGCACAGATACGCAGTATTTT. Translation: CASREASTDTQYF.

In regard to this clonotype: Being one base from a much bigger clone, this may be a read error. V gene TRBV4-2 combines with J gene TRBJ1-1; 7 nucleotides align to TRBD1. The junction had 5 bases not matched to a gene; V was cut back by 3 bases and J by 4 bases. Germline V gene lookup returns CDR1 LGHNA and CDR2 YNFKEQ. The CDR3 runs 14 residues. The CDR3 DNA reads TGTGCCAGCAGCCACTCCAGACAGGGCACTGAAGCTTTCTTT. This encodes CASSHSRQGTEAFF.

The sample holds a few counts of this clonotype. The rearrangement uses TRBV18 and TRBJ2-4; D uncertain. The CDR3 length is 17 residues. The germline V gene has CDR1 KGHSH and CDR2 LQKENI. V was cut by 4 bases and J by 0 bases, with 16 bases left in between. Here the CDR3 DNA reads TGTGCCAGCTCACGACCTGGCAGCCCTTTAGCCAAAAACATTCAGTACTTC. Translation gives CASSRPGSPLAKNIQYF.

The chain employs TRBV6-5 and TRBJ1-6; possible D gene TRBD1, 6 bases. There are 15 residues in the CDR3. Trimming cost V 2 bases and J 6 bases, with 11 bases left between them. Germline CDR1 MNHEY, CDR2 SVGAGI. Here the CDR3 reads CASSYLRTVNSPLHF. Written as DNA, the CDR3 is TGTGCCAGCAGTTACCTTCGGACAGTTAATTCACCCCTCCACTTT.

CDR3 nucleotides: TGTGCCAGCAGTGAAAGTGTGGGATCGGGCACTGAAGCTTTCTTT. This sequence encodes CASSESVGSGTEAFF. The gene calls are TRBV6-1 and TRBJ1-1; D not certain. The CDR3 consists of 15 residues. From germline, CDR1 is MNHNS and CDR2 SASEGT. V lost 2 bases and J 4 bases, leaving 14 bases between the germline ends.

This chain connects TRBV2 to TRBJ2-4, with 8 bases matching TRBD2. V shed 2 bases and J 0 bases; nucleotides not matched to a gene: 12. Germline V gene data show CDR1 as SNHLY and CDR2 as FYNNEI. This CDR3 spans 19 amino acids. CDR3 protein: CASSELAGGGDLAKNIQYF. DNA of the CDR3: TGTGCCAGCAGTGAATTGGCGGGAGGAGGGGATCTAGCCAAAAACATTCAGTACTTC.

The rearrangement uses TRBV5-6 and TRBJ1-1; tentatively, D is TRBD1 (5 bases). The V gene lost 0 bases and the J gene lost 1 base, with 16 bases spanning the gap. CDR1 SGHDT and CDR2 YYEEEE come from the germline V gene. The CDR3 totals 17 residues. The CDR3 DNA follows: TGTGCCAGCAGCTTGGTGGTAGGGGAGTACAGGAACACTGAAGCTTTCTTT. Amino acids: CASSLVVGEYRNTEAFF.

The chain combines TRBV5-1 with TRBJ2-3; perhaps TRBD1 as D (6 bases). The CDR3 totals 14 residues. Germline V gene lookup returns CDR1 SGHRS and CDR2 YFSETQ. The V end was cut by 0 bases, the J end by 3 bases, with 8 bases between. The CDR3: CASSLDRATDTQYF. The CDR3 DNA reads TGCGCCAGCAGCTTGGACAGGGCAACAGATACGCAGTATTTT.

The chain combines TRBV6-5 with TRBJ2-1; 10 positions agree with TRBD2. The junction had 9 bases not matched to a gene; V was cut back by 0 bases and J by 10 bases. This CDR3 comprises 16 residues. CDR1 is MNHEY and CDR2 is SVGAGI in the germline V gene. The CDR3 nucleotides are TGTGCCAGCAGTTACTCGAAAGGACTAGCGGCTATGGAGCAGTTCTTC. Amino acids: CASSYSKGLAAMEQFF.

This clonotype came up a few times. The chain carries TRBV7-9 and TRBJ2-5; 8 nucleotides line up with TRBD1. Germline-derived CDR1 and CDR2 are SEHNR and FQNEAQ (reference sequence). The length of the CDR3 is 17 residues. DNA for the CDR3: TGTGCGGAGACCGCGGATGGAAGGACAGGGCCGAGGGAGACCCAGTACTTC. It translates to CAETADGRTGPRETQYF. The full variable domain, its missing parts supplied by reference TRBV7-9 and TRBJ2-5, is DTGVSQNPRHKITKRGQNVTFRCDPISEHNRLYWYRQTLGQGPEFLTYFQNEAQLEKSRLLSDRFSAERPKGSFSTLEIQRTEQGDSAMYLCAETADGRTGPRETQYFGPGTRLLVL.

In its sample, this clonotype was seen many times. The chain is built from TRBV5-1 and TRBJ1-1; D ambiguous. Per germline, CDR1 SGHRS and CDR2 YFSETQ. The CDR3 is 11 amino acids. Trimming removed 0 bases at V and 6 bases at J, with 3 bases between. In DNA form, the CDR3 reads TGCGCCAGCAGCTTGGGGGCTGAAGCTTTCTTT. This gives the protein CASSLGAEAFF.

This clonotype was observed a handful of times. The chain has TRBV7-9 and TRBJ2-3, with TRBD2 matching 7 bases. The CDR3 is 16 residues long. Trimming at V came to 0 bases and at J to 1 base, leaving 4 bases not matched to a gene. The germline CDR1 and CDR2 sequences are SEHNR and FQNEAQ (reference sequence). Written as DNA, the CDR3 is TGTGCCAGCAGCTTAGCGCTTCTAGCGGGCACAGATACGCAGTATTTT. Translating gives CASSLALLAGTDTQYF.

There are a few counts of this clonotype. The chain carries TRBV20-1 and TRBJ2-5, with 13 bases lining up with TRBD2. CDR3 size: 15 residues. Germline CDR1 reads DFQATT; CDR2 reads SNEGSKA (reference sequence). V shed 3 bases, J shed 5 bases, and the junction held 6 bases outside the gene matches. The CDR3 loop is CSASFPGLAGETQYF. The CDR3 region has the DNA TGCAGTGCTAGTTTTCCGGGACTAGCGGGGGAGACCCAGTACTTC.

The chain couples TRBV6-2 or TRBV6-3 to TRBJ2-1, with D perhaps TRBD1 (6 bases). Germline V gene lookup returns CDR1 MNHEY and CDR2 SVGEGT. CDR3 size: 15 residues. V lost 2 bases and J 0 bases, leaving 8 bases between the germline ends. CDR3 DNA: TGTGCCAGCAGTTACGGGGGCCCCTCCTACAATGAGCAGTTCTTC. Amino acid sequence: CASSYGGPSYNEQFF.

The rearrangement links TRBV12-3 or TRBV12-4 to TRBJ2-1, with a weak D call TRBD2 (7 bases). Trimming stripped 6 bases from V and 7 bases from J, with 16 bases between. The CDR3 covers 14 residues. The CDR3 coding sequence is TGTGCCAGCAGATACCTCGGGGGGCCTAATGAGCAGTTCTTC. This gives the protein CASRYLGGPNEQFF.

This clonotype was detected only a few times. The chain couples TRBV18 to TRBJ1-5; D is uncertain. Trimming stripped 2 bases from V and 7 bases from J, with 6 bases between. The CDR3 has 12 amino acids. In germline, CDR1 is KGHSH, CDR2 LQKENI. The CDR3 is CASSPRGQPQHF. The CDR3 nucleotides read TGTGCCAGCTCACCAAGAGGACAGCCCCAGCATTTT.

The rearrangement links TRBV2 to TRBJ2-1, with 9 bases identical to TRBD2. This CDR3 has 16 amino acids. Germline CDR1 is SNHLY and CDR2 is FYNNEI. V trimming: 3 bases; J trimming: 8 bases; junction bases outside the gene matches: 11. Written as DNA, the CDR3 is TGTGCCAGCAGTGATGGCGGGAGGGCTTTGAACTATGAGCAGTTCTTC. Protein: CASSDGGRALNYEQFF.

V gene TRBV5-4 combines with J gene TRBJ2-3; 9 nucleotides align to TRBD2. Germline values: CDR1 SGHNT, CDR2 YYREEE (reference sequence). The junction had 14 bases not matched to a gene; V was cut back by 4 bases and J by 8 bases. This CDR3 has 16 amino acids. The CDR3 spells CASSPVGGGAGGTQYF. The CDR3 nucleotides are TGTGCCAGCAGCCCAGTGGGCGGGGGGGCCGGTGGTACGCAGTATTTT.

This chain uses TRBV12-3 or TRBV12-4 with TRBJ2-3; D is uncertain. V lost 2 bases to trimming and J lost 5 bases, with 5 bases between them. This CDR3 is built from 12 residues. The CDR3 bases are TGTGCCAGCAGTTTAATGGGAGATACGCAGTATTTT. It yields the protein CASSLMGDTQYF.